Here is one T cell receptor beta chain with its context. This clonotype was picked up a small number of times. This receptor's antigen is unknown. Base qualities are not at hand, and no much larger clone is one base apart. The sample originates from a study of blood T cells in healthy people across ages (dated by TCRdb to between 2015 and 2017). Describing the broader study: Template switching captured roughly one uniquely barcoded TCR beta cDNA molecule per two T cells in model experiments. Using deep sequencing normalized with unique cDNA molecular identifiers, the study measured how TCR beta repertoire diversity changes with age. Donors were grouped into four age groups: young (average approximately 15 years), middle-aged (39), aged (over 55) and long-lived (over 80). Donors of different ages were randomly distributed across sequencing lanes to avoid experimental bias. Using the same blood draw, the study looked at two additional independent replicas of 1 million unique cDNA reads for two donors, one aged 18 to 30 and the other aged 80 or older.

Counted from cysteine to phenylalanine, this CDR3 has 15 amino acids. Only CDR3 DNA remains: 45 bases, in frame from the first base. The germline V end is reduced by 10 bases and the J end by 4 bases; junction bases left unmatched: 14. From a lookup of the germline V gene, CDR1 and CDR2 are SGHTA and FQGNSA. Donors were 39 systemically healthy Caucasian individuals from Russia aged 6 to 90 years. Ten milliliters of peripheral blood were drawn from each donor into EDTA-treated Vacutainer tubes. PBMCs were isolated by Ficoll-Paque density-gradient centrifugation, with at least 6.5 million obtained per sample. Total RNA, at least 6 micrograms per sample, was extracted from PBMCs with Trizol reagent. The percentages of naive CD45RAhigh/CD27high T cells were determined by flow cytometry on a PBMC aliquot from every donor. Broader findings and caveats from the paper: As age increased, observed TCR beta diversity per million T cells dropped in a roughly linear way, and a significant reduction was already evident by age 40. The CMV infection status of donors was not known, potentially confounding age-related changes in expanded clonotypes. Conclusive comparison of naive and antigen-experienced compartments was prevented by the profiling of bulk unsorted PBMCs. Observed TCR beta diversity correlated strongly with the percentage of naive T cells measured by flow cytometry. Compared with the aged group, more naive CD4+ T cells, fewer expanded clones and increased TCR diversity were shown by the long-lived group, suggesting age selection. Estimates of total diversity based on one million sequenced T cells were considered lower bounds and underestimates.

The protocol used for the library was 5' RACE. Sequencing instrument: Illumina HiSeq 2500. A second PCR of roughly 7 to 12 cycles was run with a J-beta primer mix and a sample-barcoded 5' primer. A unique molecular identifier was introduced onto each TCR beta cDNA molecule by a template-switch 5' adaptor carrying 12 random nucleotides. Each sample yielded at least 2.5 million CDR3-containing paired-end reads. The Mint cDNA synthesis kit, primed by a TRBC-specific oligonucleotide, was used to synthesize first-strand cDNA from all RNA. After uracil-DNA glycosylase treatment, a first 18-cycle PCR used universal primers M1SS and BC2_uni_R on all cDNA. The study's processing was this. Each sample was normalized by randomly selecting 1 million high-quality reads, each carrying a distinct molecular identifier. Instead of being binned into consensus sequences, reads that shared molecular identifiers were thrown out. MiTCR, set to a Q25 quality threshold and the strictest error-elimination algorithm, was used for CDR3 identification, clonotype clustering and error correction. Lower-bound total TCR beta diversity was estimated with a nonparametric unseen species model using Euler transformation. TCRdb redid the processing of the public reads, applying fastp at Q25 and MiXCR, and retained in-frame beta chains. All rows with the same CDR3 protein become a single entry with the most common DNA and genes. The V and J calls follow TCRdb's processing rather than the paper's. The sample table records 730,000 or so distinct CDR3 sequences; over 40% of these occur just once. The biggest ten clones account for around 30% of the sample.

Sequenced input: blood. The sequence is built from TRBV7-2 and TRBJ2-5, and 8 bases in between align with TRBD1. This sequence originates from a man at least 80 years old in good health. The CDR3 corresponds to CATTETGAVGETQYF. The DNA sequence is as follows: TGTGCCACAACGGAGACAGGGGCCGTGGGAGAGACCCAGTACTTC.